This T cell receptor (beta chain) stems from a study of blood T cell repertoires in COVID-19. Study-level information: The origin of the acute and convalescent COVID-19 samples was the United States, Italy and Spain. PBMCs, B-cell-depleted T cells, or T cells provided the cDNA or gDNA that made up the material.

Profiled with immunoSEQ multiplex PCR; TCRdb holds only in-frame clones, not every one. The sample shows roughly 50,000 clones, 70% to 90% of them seen only once. CDR3 length equals 16 residues. The V and J ends lost 3 bases and 5 bases, in that order; junction bases with no gene match: 11. Per the germline V gene, CDR1 is ENHRY and CDR2 is SYGVKD. This clone was counted only a few times. The specimen was peripheral blood. This chain connects TRBV10-3 to TRBJ1-2; 8 bases line up with TRBD1. The clonotype comes from a woman of 80 years or more with acute or convalescent COVID-19. The chain's CDR3 is CAISDPGQGISYGYTF. The CDR3 coding sequence is TGTGCCATCAGTGATCCCGGACAGGGCATAAGTTATGGCTACACCTTC.